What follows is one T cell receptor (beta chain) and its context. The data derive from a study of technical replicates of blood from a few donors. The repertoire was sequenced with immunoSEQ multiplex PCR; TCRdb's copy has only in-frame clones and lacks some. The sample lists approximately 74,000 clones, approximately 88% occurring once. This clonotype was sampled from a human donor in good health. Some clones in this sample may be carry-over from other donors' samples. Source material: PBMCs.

The CDR3 nucleotides read TGTGCCAGCTCACTAACGCCCGGGACAGGGACTAGCAATCAGCCCCAGCATTTT. This codes for CASSLTPGTGTSNQPQHF. This sequence joins TRBV18 and TRBJ1-5, with 9 bases aligning to TRBD1. Germline CDR1 reads KGHSH; CDR2 reads LQKENI. The CDR3 is 18 residues long. The V and J ends lost 4 bases and 0 bases, in that order; junction bases with no gene match: 10.